This T cell receptor (beta chain) was captured by sequencing in a study of cytomegalovirus exposure and HLA in healthy donors. V shed 0 bases and J shed 4 bases, with 9 bases lying between them. Per the germline V gene, CDR1 is LGHNA and CDR2 is YSLEER. The CDR3 length is 14 residues. A multiplex PCR was run with 60 Vbeta primers and 13 Jbeta primers. Sequencing was performed with immunoSEQ multiplex PCR; in TCRdb, only in-frame clones are kept and a portion is missing. The table lists around 200,000 clones, about four fifths of them singletons. This rearrangement joins TRBV4-3 to TRBJ2-5; perhaps TRBD2 as D (5 bases). The clonotype comes from a woman in her fifties or sixties in good health and CMV-seropositive. The sample taken for sequencing was PBMCs. Here the CDR3 DNA reads TGCGCCAGCAGCCAAGAATTCGGAGGAGAGACCCAGTACTTC. Protein product: CASSQEFGGETQYF.